This TCR beta chain originates from a study of shared clonotypes between healthy human individuals (dated by TCRdb to the early 2020s). A note on the overall study: The cohort comprised a couple of women and a few men aged 18 to 49 years. Per donor, leukapheresis produced somewhere between about 0.8 and 9 billion PBMCs. Blood TCR repertoires of several healthy adults were deeply sequenced to estimate repertoire size and the extent of clonotype sharing between individuals. Libraries were prepared and TCR repertoires were sequenced by different laboratories using diverse techniques, in order to increase sequencing depth and limit assay-specific biases. For each donor, three plates each were used for CD4 naive and CD4 memory, two plates were used for CD8 naive, and one plate was used for CD8 memory.

CD8 naive samples consisted of CD45RO-negative cells that were positively selected for CCR7, yielding a CD45RA+CCR7+ population without TemRA cells. The donors were healthy, HIV-negative adults who had no recently reported acute infections or vaccinations. Only Caucasian adults living in Nashville, Tennessee, USA were represented among the donors. Blood was obtained by leukapheresis, after which PBMCs were separated by Ficoll-Histopaque density gradient centrifugation and cryopreserved in liquid nitrogen vapor phase. Analytical flow cytometry was used to check the purity and quantity of every magnetically sorted T cell population. Genomic DNA was isolated from each sorted fraction and quantified by UV absorbance on a Nanodrop 2000c. V ends up 2 bases short and J 3 bases short, with an unmatched junction base count of 6. The germline V gene encodes CDR1 SGHDT and CDR2 YYEEEE. The CDR3 has 16 amino acids, counting the end cysteine and phenylalanine. Only CDR3 DNA remains: 48 bases, in frame from the first base.

Note on this clone: Its antigen remains undetermined. The input lacks base qualities; no much larger clone sits a single base away.

Paper-wide results and their limitations: Compared with non-shared clonotypes, clonotypes shared by all four sorted-subset donors had higher generation probabilities. Naive subsets generally had larger estimated clonotype richness than memory subsets. When a handful of donors were compared, the shared fraction of clonotypes was about 5% for naive CD4, 3.5% to 4% for naive CD8, more than 2% for memory CD4, and 0.4% for memory CD8. Only blood was sampled, and tissue TCR repertoires likely differ from those in blood. Pairwise subsampling indicated that sequencing depth was expected to affect the degree of clonotype sharing among donors. Rarefaction of sorted-subset datasets indicated incomplete sequencing despite the large sequencing depth. Because the study included a small number of donors, the genetic and exposure-history diversity represented was limited.

Using the deep immunoSEQ assay, TCR CDR3 regions were amplified from genomic DNA by multiplex PCR. For each cell subset, the extracted genomic DNA was distributed evenly across all wells of several immunoSEQ 96-well plates, and each plate served as one replicate. Each replicate PCR for sorted subsets received around 200 ng genomic DNA, equal to tens of thousands of T cell genomes. Purified libraries were quantified with a Qubit 3.0 fluorometer, sized on a Bioanalyzer 2100, and re-quantified with the KAPA Library Quantification kit. Every immunoSEQ 96-well plate was sequenced on a dedicated single-read 150-cycle Illumina NextSeq 550 flow cell. For the original study's pipeline: Because only junctional sequences without quality scores were contained in the immunoSEQ output, filtering matching that applied to full-length reads could not be performed. Sequences were annotated with PyIR, a Python wrapper for IgBLAST v1.9, and V/J genes and CDR3 were assigned using IMGT germline references. Reads were filtered out if the reads had weak V/J assignments (E-value above 1e-6), no CDR3, stop codons, out-of-frame junctions, or ambiguous translated residues. V3J clonotypes were defined by identical inferred V gene, J gene, and CDR3 amino acid sequence. To compute the percentage overlap between repertoires, the number of shared unique clonotypes was divided by the size of the smaller repertoire. Richness of each repertoire was evaluated using RTK rarefaction, the Chao1 estimator, and Recon v2.1 estimates of unobserved clonotypes. Generation probabilities for all TCRbeta clonotypes obtained by the gDNA method from several donors were computed using OLGA. This immuneACCESS table, as held by TCRdb, lists in-frame sequences with V and J called but not all clones. Of the missing ones, under half trace to an unresolved V gene in checked studies; the others have no known cause. From that table come the V and J calls and clone size; the DNA was used to work out D and trimming. For this sample there are 760,000 or so clones; about 96% appear just once. The ten largest clonotypes hold approximately 0.2% of the sample.

The source is a man younger than 40 in good health. Sequenced sample: naive CD8+ T cells sorted from blood. Interpreted using the paper, the cell subset or site label stands for: CD45RA+CCR7+. The chain uses TRBV5-6 and TRBJ2-2; the central 8 bases match TRBD2. The CDR3 reads CASSLVTSGDTGELFF. The sequenced DNA is TGTGCCAGCAGCTTAGTTACTAGCGGCGACACCGGGGAGCTGTTTTTT. Outside the CDR3, residues come from the reference TRBV5-6 and TRBJ2-2 proteins, so the full variable domain is: DAGVTQSPTHLIKTRGQQVTLRCSPKSGHDTVSWYQQALGQGPQFIFQYYEEEERQRGNFPDRFSGHQFPNYSSELNVNALLLGDSALYLCASSLVTSGDTGELFFGEGSRLTVL.